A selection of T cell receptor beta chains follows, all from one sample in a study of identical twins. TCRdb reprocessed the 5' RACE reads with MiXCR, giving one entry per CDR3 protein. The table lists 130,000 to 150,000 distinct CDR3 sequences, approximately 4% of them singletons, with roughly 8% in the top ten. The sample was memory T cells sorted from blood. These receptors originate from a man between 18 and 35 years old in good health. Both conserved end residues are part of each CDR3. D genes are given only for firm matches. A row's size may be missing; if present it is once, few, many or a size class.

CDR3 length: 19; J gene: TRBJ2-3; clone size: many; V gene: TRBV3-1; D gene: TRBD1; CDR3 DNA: TGTGCCAGCAGCCAAGAGACCCCGGGACAGGGATCAAGCACAGATACGCAGTATTTT; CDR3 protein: CASSQETPGQGSSTDTQYF
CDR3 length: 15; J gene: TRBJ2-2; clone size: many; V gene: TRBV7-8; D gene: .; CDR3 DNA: TGTGCCAGCAGCTTAGAACAGGGTAGCACCGGGGAGCTGTTTTTT; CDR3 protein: CASSLEQGSTGELFF
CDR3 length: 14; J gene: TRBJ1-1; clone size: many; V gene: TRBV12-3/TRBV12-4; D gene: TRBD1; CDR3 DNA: TGTGCCAGCAGTTTTGGGGGACAGCACACTGAAGCTTTCTTT; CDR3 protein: CASSFGGQHTEAFF
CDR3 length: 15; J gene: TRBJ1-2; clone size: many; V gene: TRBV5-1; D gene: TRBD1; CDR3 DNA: TGCGCCAGCAGCTGGGGACAGGCCCCTAACTATGGCTACACCTTC; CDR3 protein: CASSWGQAPNYGYTF
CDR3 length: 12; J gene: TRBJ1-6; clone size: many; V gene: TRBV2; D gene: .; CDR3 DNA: TGTGCCAGCAGTGAACCCTCCTCACCCCTCCACTTT; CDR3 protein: CASSEPSSPLHF
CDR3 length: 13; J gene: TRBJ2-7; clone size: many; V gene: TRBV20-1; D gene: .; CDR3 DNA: TGCAGTGCTAGAGGCCACGTGGGGGCAAGGCAGTACTTC; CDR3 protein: CSARGHVGARQYF
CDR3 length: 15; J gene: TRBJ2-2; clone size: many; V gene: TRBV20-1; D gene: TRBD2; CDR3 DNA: TGCAGTGCTAGAGATCGAGCGGGAGCCCTCGGGGAGCTGTTTTTT; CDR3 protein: CSARDRAGALGELFF
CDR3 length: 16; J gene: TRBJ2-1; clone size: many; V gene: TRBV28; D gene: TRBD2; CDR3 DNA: TGTGCCAGCAGGCGAAAACTAGCGGGTTTGTACAATGAGCAGTTCTTC; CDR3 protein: CASRRKLAGLYNEQFF
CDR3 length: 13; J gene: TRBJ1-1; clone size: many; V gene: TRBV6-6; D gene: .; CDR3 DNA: TGTGCCAGCAGGAAGGAGATGAACACTGAAGCTTTCTTT; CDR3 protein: CASRKEMNTEAFF
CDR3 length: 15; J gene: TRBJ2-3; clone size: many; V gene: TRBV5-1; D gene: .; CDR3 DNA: TGCGCCAGCAGCCCAACGGTATTCGGCGCAGATACGCAGTATTTT; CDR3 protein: CASSPTVFGADTQYF
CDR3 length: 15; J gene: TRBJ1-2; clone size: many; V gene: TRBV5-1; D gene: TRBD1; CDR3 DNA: TGCGCCAGCAGCTTGGACGCAGGGGGCGGCTATGGCTACACCTTC; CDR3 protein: CASSLDAGGGYGYTF
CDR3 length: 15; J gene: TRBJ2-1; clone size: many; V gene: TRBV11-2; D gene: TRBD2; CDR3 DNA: TGTGCCAGCAGCTTAGGTCTAGCGGGTGGGCATGAGCAGTTCTTC; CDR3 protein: CASSLGLAGGHEQFF
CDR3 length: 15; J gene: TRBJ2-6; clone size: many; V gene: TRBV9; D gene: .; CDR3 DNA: TGTGCCAGCAGCGGCGGGACCCTGGGGGCCAACGTCCTGACTTTC; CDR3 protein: CASSGGTLGANVLTF
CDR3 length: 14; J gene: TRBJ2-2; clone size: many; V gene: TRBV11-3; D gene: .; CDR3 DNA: TGTGCCAGCAGCTTACTAGCGTCGAACGGGGAGCTGTTTTTT; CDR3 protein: CASSLLASNGELFF
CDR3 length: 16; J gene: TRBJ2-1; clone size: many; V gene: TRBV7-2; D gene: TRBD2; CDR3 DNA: TGTGCCAGCAGCCCAGAAGGGACTAGCGGTCGGTATGAGCAGTTCTTC; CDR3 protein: CASSPEGTSGRYEQFF
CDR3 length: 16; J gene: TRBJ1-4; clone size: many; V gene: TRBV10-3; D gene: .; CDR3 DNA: TGTGCCATCAGTGAGAGTGGGCCCAACCGTCGAGAAAAACTTTTTTTT; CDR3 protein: CAISESGPNRREKLFF
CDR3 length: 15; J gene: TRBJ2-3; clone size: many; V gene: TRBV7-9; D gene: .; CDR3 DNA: TGTGCCAGCAGCTTAGAGTCTTGGGGGACAGATACGCAGTATTTT; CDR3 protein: CASSLESWGTDTQYF
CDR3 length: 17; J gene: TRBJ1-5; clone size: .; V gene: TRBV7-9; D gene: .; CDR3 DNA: TGTGCCAGCAGCTTAGTTGGGACACACCAGAGCAATCAGCCCCAGCATTTT; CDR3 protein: CASSLVGTHQSNQPQHF
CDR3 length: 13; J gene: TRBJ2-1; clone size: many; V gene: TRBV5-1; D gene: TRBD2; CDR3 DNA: TGCGCCAGCAGCGCCTTGTGGGGGGGTGAGCAGTTCTTC; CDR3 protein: CASSALWGGEQFF
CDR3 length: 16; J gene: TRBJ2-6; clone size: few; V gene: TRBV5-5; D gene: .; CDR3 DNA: TGTGCCAGCAGCTCCAGACGCGAATCTGGGGCCAACGTCCTGACTTTC; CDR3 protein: CASSSRRESGANVLTF
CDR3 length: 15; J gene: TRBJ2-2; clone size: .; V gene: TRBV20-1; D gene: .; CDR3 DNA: TGCAGTGCTAGAGACGGGGGCGCGGACACCGGGGAGCTGTTTTTT; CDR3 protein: CSARDGGADTGELFF
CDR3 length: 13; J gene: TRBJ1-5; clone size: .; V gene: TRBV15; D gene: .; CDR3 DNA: TGTGCCACCGGAAAGGGATTTGATCAGCCCCAGCATTTT; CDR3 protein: CATGKGFDQPQHF
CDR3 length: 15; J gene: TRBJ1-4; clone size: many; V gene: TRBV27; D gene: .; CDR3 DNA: TGTGCCAGCAGCGAAACGGACAGTCATAATGAAAAACTGTTTTTT; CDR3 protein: CASSETDSHNEKLFF
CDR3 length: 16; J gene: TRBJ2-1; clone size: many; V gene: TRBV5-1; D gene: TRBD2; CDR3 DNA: TGCGCCAGCAGCTCGTTACTAGCGGGAGACTACAATGAGCAGTTCTTC; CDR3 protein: CASSSLLAGDYNEQFF
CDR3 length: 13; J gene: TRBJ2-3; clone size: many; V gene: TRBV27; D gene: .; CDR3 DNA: TGTGCCAGCAGACCCACGGGCTTAGATACGCAGTATTTT; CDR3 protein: CASRPTGLDTQYF
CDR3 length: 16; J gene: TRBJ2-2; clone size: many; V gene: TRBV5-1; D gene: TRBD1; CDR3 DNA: TGCGCCAGCAGCTTGGTTGTAGGACAGGGCATCGGGGAGCTGTTTTTT; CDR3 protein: CASSLVVGQGIGELFF
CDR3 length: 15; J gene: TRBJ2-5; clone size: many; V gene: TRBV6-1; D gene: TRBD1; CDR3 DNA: TGTGCCAGCACCACTATGGACAGGGGGCGAGAGACCCAGTACTTC; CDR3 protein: CASTTMDRGRETQYF
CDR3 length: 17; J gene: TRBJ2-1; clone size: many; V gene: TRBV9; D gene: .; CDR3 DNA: TGTGCCAGCAGCGTAGGTATCCGGGTCAACAAACCCGATGAGCAGTTCTTC; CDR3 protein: CASSVGIRVNKPDEQFF
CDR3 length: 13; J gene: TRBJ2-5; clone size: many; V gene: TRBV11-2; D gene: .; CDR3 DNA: TGTGCCACCTCCCGAGGGATCCAAGAGACCCAGTACTTC; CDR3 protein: CATSRGIQETQYF
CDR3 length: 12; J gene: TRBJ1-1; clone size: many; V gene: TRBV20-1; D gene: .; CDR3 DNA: TGCAGTGCTAGAGCCCGGGCGACTGAAGCTTTCTTT; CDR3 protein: CSARARATEAFF
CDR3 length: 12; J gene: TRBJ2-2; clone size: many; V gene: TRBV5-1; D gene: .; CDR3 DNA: TGCGCCAGCAGCTTTCACACCGGGGAGCTGTTTTTT; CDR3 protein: CASSFHTGELFF
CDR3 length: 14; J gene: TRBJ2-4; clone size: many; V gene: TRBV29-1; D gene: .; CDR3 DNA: TGCAGCGTTCTGACAGGTCGCGCCAAAAACATTCAGTACTTC; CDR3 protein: CSVLTGRAKNIQYF
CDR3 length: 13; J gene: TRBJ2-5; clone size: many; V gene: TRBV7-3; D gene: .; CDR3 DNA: TGTGCCAGCAGCTTAAGAAAGGGGGAGACCCAGTACTTC; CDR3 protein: CASSLRKGETQYF
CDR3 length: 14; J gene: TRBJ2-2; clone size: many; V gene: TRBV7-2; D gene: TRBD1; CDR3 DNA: TGTGCCAGCAGCCCCACAGGGGGCATCGGGGAGCTGTTTTTT; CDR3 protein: CASSPTGGIGELFF
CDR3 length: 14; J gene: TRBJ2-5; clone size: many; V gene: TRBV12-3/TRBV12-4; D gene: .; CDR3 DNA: TGTGCCAGCAGTTTAGGCCATTTCCAAGGCACCCAGTACTTC; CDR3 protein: CASSLGHFQGTQYF
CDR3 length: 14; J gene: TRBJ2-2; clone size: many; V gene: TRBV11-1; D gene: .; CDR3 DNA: TGTGCCAGCAGGGCACGCGCGAACACCGGGGAGCTGTTTTTT; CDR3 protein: CASRARANTGELFF
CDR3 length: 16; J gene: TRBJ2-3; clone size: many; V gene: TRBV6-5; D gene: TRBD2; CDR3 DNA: TGTGCCAGCAGTTACTCCGGCGGGAGCCTCCCATTGAAGCAGTATTTT; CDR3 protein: CASSYSGGSLPLKQYF
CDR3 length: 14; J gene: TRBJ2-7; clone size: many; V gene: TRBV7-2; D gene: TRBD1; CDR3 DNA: TGTGCCAGCAGAAGGACAGGGGAGTCCTACGAGCAGTACTTC; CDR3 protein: CASRRTGESYEQYF
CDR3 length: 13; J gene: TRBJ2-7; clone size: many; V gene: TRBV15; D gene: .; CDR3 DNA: TGTGCCACCAGCAGAGATCAATGGGACGAGCAGTACTTC; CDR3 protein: CATSRDQWDEQYF
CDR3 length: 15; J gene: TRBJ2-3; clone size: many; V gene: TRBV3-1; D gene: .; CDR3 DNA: TGTGCCAGCAGCCAGTGGGACTCCTCCCCAGATACGCAGTATTTT; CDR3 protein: CASSQWDSSPDTQYF
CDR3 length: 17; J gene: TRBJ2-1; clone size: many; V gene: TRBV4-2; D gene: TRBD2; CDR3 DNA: TGTGCCAGCAGCCTACTAGCGACCCGACCCGCGGGGAATGAGCAGTTCTTC; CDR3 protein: CASSLLATRPAGNEQFF
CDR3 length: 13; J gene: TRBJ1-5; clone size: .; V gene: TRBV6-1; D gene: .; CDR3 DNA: TGTGCCAGCAGCAAGGAAGGTCCCGCGCCCCAGCATTTT; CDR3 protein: CASSKEGPAPQHF
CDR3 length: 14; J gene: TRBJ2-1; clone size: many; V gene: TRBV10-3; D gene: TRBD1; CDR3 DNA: TGTGCCATAAGATCCGGGACAGGGAAGGATGAGCAGTTCTTC; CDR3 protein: CAIRSGTGKDEQFF
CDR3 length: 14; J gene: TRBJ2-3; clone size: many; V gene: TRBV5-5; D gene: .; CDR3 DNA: TGTGCCAGCAGCTGGAGGGGGCGGGAAGGTACGCAGTATTTT; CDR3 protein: CASSWRGREGTQYF
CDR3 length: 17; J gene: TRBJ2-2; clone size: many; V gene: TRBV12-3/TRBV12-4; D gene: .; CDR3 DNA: TGTGCCAGCAGTTCCTTATTGACCCGTACGAACACCGGGGAGCTGTTTTTT; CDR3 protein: CASSSLLTRTNTGELFF
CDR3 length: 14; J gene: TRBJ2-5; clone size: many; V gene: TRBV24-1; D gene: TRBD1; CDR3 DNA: TGTGCCACCAGGGGGACAGGGGGGGAAGAGACCCAGTACTTC; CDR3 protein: CATRGTGGEETQYF
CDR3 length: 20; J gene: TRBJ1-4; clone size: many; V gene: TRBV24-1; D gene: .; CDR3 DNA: TGTGCCACCAGTGATTTGCCCCCGGGGACACCGAATTTAACTAATGAAAAACTGTTTTTT; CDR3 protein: CATSDLPPGTPNLTNEKLFF
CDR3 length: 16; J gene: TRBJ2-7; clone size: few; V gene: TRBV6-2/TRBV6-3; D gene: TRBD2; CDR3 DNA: TGTGCCAGCAGCACCGGGACTAGCGGCCTCCCAAGCGAGCAGTACTTC; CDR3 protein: CASSTGTSGLPSEQYF
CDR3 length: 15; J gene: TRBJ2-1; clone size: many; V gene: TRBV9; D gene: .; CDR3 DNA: TGTGCCAGCAGCGTAGCTTTCTCTCTTCGTGGGGAGCAGTTCTTC; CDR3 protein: CASSVAFSLRGEQFF
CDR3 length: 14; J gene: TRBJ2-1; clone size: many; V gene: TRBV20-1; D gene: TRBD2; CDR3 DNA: TGCAGTGCTAGAGTTCGAGCGGGAGTCCATGAGCAGTTCTTC; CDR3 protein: CSARVRAGVHEQFF
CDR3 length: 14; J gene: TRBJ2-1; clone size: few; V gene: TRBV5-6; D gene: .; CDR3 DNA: TGTGCCAGCAGCTTGGTAGGGGTTGACAATGAGCAGTTCTTC; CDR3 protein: CASSLVGVDNEQFF
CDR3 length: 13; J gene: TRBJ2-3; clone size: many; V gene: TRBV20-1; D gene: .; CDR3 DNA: TGCAGTGCTGTGATGGGCCGGGCAGATACGCAGTATTTT; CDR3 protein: CSAVMGRADTQYF
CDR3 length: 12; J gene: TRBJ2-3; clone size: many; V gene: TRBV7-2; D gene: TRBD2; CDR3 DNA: TGTGCCAGCAGCTCCGGGACTAGCATACAGTATTTT; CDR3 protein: CASSSGTSIQYF
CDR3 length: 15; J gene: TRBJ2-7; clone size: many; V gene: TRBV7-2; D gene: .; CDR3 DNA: TGTGCCAGCAGCTTAATGGTACCGCCCTCCTACGAGCAGTACTTC; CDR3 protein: CASSLMVPPSYEQYF
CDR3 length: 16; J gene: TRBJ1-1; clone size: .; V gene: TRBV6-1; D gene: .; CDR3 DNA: TGTGCCAGCATCTCGTTCGTTCGGGGGGCTGACACTGAAGCTTTCTTT; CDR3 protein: CASISFVRGADTEAFF
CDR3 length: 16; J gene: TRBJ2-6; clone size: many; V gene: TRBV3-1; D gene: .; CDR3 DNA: TGTGCCAGCAGCCAGGGGGTAAGGTCTGGGGCCAACGTCCTGACTTTC; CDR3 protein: CASSQGVRSGANVLTF
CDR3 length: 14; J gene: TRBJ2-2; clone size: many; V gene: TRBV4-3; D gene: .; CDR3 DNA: TGCGCCAGCAGCAAAGCTCCAGGGTCCGGGGAGCTGTTTTTT; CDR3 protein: CASSKAPGSGELFF
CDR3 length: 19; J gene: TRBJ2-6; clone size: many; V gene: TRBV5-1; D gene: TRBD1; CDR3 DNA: TGCGCCAGCGCTCTAATCGGACAGGGGGCCCGCTCTGGGGCCAACGTCCTGACTTTC; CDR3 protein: CASALIGQGARSGANVLTF